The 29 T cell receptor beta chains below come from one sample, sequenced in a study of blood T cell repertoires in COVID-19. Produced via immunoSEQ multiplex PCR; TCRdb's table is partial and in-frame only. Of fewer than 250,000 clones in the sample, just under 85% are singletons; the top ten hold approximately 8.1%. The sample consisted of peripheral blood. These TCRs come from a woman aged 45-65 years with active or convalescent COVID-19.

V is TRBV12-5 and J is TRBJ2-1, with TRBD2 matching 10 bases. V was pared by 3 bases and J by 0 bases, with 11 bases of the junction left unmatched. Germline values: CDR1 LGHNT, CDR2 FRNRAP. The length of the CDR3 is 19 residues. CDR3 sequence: CASGFGVPRTSGSYNEQFF. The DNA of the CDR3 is TGTGCTAGTGGTTTTGGCGTTCCTCGGACTAGCGGCTCCTACAATGAGCAGTTCTTC.

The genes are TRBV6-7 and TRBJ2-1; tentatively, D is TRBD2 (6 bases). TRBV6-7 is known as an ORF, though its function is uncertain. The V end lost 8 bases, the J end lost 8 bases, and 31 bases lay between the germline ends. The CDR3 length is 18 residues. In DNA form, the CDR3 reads TGTGCCAGCCAGGAACACCTCCCGGGGCCTCGGGGGTTCGATGAGCAGTTCTTC. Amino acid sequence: CASQEHLPGPRGFDEQFF.

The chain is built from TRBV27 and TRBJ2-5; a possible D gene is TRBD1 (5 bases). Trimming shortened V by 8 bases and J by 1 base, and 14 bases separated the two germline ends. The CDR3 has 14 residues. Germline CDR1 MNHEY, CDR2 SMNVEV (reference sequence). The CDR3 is CASPEERGQETQYF. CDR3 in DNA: TGTGCCAGCCCCGAGGAAAGGGGCCAAGAGACCCAGTACTTC.

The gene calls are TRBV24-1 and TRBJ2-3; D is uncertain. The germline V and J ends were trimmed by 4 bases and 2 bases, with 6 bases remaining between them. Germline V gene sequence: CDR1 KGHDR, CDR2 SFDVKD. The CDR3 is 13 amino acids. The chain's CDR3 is CATSDHNTDTQYF. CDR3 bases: TGTGCCACCAGTGACCACAACACAGATACGCAGTATTTT.

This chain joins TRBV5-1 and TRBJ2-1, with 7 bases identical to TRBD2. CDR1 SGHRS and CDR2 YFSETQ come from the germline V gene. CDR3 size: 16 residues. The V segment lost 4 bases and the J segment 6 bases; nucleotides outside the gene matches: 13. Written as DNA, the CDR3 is TGCGCCAGCAGCGCCTTAAGCGGACTAGGGCTCAATGAGCAGTTCTTC. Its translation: CASSALSGLGLNEQFF.

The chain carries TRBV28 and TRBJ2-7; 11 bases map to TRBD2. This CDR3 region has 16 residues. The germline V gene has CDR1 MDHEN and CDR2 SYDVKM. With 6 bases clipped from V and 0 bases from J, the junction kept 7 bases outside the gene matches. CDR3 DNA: TGTGCCAGCAGAGAATCGACTAGCGGGAACTCCTACGAGCAGTACTTC. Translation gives CASRESTSGNSYEQYF.

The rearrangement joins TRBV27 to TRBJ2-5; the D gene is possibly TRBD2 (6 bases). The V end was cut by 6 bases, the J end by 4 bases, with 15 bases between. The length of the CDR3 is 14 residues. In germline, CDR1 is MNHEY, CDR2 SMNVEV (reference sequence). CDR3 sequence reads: CASRPYGGGETQYF. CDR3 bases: TGTGCCAGCAGGCCCTACGGGGGTGGAGAGACCCAGTACTTC.

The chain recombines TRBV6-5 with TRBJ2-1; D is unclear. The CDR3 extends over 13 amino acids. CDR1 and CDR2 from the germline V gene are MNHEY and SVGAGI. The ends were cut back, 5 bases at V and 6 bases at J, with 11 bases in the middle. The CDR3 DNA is TGTGCCAGCAGTCAAAGCGATCCCAATGAGCAGTTCTTC. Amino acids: CASSQSDPNEQFF.

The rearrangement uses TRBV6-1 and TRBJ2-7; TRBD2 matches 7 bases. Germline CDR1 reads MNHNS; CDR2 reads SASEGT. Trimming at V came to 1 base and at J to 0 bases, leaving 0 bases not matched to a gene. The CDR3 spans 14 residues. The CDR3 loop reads CASSEGGSSYEQYF. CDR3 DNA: TGTGCCAGCAGTGAAGGCGGGAGCTCCTACGAGCAGTACTTC.

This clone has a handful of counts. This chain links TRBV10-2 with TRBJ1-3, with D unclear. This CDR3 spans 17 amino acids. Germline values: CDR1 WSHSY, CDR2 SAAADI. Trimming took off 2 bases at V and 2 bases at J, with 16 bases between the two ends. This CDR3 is CASSEIGWTFPGNTIYF. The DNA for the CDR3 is TGCGCCAGCAGTGAGATAGGGTGGACTTTCCCTGGAAACACCATATATTTT.

CDR3 residues: CASGLRTGGEQYF. Written as DNA, the CDR3 is TGTGCCAGCGGCTTACGAACAGGGGGCGAGCAGTACTTC. V is TRBV6-5 and J is TRBJ2-7, with TRBD1 matching 8 bases. V dropped 8 bases and J dropped 6; count of bases not matched to a gene: 9. In germline, CDR1 is MNHEY, CDR2 SVGAGI. The CDR3 is made up of 13 amino acids.

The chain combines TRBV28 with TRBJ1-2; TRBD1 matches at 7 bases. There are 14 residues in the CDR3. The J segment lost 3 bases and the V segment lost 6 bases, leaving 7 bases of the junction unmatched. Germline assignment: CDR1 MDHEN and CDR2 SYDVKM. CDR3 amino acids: CASRPQGDDYGYTF. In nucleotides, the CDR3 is TGTGCCAGCAGACCCCAGGGGGATGACTATGGCTACACCTTC.

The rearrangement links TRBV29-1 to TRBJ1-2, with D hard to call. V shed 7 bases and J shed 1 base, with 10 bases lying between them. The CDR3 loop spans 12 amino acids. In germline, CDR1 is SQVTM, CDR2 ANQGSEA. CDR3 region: CSAGPFNYGYTF. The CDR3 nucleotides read TGCAGCGCCGGCCCATTTAACTATGGCTACACCTTC.

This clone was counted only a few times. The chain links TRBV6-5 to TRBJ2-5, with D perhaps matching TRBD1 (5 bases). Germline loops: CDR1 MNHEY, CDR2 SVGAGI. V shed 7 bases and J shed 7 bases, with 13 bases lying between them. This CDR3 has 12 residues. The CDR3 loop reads CASTGALRTQYF. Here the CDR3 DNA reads TGTGCCAGCACTGGGGCCCTTCGGACCCAGTACTTC.

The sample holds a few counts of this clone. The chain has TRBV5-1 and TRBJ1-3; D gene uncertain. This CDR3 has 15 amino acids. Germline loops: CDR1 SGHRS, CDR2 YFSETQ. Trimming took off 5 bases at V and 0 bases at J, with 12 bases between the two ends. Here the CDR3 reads CASSPTESSGNTIYF. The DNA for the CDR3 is TGCGCCAGCAGTCCGACTGAATCCTCTGGAAACACCATATATTTT.

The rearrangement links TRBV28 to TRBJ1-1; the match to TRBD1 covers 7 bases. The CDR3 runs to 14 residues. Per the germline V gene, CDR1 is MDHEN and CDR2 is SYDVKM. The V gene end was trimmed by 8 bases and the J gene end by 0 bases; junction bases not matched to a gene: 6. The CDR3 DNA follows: TGTGCCAGCCGAAAGGGACAGCTGAACACTGAAGCTTTCTTT. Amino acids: CASRKGQLNTEAFF.

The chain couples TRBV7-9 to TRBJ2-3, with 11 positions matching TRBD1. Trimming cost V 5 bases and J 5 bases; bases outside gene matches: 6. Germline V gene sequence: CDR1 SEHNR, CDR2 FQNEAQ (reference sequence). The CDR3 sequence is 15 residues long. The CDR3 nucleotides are TGTGCCAGCAGCGCTCCGGGACAGGGGGTAGATACGCAGTATTTT. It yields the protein CASSAPGQGVDTQYF.

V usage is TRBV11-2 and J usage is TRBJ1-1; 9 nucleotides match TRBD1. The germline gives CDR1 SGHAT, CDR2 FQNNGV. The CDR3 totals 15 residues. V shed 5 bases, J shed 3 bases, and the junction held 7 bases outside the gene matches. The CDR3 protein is CASSPNRGLYTEAFF. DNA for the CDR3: TGTGCCAGCAGCCCCAACAGGGGGCTTTACACTGAAGCTTTCTTT.

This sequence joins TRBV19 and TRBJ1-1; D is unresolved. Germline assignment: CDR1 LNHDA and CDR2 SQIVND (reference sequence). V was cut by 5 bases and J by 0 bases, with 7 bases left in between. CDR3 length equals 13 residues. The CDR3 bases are TGTGCCAGTAGTTCCACAGTGAACACTGAAGCTTTCTTT. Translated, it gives CASSSTVNTEAFF.

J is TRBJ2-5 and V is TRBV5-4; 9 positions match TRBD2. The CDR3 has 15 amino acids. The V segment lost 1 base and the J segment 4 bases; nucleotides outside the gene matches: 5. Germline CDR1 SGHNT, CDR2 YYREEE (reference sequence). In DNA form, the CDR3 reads TGTGCCAGCAGCTTGTGGCGGGGGGGCCCAGAGACCCAGTACTTC. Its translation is CASSLWRGGPETQYF.

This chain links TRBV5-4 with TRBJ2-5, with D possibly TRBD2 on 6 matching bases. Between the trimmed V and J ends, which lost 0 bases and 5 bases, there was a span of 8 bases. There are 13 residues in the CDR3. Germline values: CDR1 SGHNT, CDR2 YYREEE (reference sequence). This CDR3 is CASSLAAGETQYF. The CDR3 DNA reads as TGTGCCAGCAGCTTGGCCGCGGGGGAGACCCAGTACTTC.

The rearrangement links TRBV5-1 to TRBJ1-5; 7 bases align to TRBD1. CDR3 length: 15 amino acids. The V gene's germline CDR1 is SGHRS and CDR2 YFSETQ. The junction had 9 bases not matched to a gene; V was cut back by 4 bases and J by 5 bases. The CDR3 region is CASSVGTALHQPQHF. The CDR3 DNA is TGCGCCAGCAGCGTTGGGACAGCCCTTCATCAGCCCCAGCATTTT.

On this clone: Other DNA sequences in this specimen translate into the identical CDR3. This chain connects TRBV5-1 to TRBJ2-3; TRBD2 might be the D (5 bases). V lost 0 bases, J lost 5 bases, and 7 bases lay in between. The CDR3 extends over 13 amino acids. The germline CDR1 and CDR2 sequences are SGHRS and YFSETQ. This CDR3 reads CASSLAGVDTQYF. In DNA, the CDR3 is TGCGCCAGCAGCTTGGCCGGGGTAGATACGCAGTATTTT.

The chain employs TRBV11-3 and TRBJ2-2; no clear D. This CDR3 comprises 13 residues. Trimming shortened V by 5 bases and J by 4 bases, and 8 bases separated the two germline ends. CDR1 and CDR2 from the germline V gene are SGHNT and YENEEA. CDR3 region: CASSRLSTGELFF. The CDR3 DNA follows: TGTGCCAGCAGCCGACTCAGCACCGGGGAGCTGTTTTTT.

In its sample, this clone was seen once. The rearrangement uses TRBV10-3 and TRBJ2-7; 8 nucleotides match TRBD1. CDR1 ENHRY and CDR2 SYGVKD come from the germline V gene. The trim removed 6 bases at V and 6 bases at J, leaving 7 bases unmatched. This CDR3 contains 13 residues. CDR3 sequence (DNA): TGTGCCATCAGCGGACAGGGCGGCGGCGAGCAGTACTTC. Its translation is CAISGQGGGEQYF.

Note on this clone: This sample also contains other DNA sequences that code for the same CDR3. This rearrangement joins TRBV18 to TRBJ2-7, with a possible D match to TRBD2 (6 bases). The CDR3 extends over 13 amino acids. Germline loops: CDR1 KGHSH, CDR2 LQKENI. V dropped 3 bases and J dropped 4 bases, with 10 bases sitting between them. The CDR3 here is CASSPSREYEQYF. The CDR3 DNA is TGTGCCAGCTCACCCTCCCGGGAGTACGAGCAGTACTTC.

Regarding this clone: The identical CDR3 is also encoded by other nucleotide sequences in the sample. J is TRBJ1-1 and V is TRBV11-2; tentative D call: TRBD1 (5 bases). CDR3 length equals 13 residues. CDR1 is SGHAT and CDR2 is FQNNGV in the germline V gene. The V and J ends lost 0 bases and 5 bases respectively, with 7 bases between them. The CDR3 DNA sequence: TGTGCCAGCAGCTTAGAGCGGGGGACTGAAGCTTTCTTT. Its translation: CASSLERGTEAFF. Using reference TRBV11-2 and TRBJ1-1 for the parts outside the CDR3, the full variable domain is EAGVAQSPRYKIIEKRQSVAFWCNPISGHATLYWYQQILGQGPKLLIQFQNNGVVDDSQLPKDRFSAERLKGVDSTLKIQPAKLEDSAVYLCASSLERGTEAFFGQGTRLTVV.

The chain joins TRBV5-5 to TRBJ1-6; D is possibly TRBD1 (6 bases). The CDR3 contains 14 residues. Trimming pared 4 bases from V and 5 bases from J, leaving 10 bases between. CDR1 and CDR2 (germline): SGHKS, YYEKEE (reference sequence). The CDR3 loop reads CASSRTVNNSPLHF. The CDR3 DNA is TGTGCCAGCAGCCGGACAGTAAATAATTCACCCCTCCACTTT.

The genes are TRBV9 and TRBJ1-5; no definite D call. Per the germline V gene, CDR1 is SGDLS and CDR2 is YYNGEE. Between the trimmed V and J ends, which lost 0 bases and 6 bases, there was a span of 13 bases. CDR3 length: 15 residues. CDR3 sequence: CASSVGAYGIQPQHF. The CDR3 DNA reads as TGTGCCAGCAGCGTAGGAGCGTACGGGATTCAGCCCCAGCATTTT.